This is a list of T cell receptor beta chains from one sample in a study of blood T cell repertoires in COVID-19. The protocol was immunoSEQ multiplex PCR, while the TCRdb copy is restricted to in-frame clones and leaves out a portion. The repertoire holds a few hundred thousand clones, with 75% to 90% as singletons. Specimen: PBMCs or T cells enriched from blood (not recorded which). These receptors all stem from a woman aged 55-69 years who had recovered from COVID-19. Each CDR3 is given with its conserved first and last residue. The order of the fields is J gene, V gene, CDR3 protein.

J: TRBJ1-2; V: TRBV4-1; CDR3: CASSQVAGFYGYTF
J: TRBJ1-2; V: TRBV28; CDR3: CASSLRGGANYGYTF
J: TRBJ1-2; V: TRBV19; CDR3: CASSITGDYGYTF
J: TRBJ1-2; V: TRBV6-2/TRBV6-3; CDR3: CASSGGASSYGYTF
J: TRBJ2-4; V: TRBV28; CDR3: CASTGGGARAKNIQYF
J: TRBJ2-5; V: TRBV7-2; CDR3: CASSTYRGGETQYF
J: TRBJ2-6; V: TRBV18; CDR3: CASSPTGAGANVLTF
J: TRBJ2-1; V: TRBV18; CDR3: CASSPGTGGDEQFF
J: TRBJ1-2; V: TRBV6-5; CDR3: CASSYGDSNYGYTF
J: TRBJ1-1; V: TRBV3-1/TRBV3-2; CDR3: CASSQTTTGRNTEAFF
J: TRBJ2-1; V: TRBV6-6; CDR3: CASSLRGQGINEQFF
J: TRBJ2-3; V: TRBV27; CDR3: CASSLTRNTDTQYF
J: TRBJ1-3; V: TRBV19; CDR3: CASSIEDSSSGNTIYF
J: TRBJ2-4; V: TRBV30; CDR3: CAWRSVAKNIQYF
J: TRBJ2-7; V: TRBV6-6; CDR3: CASTNSGGGSHEQYF
J: TRBJ1-5; V: TRBV5-1; CDR3: CASSHTGESNQPQHF
J: TRBJ1-1; V: TRBV9; CDR3: CASSAGLNTEAFF
J: TRBJ2-3; V: TRBV2; CDR3: CASSSLRAGGSTDTQYF
J: TRBJ1-4; V: TRBV4-2; CDR3: CASSQTGTGNEKLFF
J: TRBJ2-7; V: TRBV5-5; CDR3: CASSLAVTYEQYF
J: TRBJ2-2; V: TRBV27; CDR3: CASSFRDRGTTGELFF
J: TRBJ2-6; V: TRBV6-5; CDR3: CATLHSGANVLTF
J: TRBJ1-1; V: TRBV18; CDR3: CASSPTARGTEAFF
J: TRBJ1-3; V: TRBV4-1; CDR3: CASSQALTGNTIYF
J: TRBJ1-6; V: TRBV6-5; CDR3: CASSFDRGVRSPLHF
J: TRBJ1-3; V: TRBV6-5; CDR3: CASSLNRVNSGNTIYF
J: TRBJ1-1; V: TRBV11-2; CDR3: CASSLGWFRGTGNTEAFF
J: TRBJ2-5; V: TRBV5-5; CDR3: CASSPTPGETQYF
J: TRBJ2-1; V: TRBV2; CDR3: CASSEDPGTGRDEQFF
J: TRBJ2-1; V: TRBV2; CDR3: CANTRVAGGSYNEQFF
J: TRBJ2-1; V: TRBV18; CDR3: CASSPGGAGPISYNEQFF
J: TRBJ1-2; V: TRBV6-5; CDR3: CASSYNRQGAGGYTF
J: TRBJ2-3; V: TRBV11-3; CDR3: CASSTWDFASTDTQYF
J: TRBJ1-6; V: TRBV5-1; CDR3: CASSLAGVGYSPLHF
J: TRBJ2-1; V: TRBV24-1; CDR3: CATSGRRSDRGDEQFF
J: TRBJ2-3; V: TRBV24-1; CDR3: CATSETTGPATDTQYF
J: TRBJ1-6; V: TRBV5-1; CDR3: CASRVLGTGDSPLHF
J: TRBJ1-3; V: TRBV5-1; CDR3: CASSPVVGNTIYF
J: TRBJ1-2; V: TRBV19; CDR3: CASSTDRGSSYGYTF
J: TRBJ2-5; V: TRBV7-9; CDR3: CASNSPGQETQYF